This is a list of T cell receptor beta chains from one sample in a study of T cells in Graves' hyperthyroidism and ophthalmopathy. TCRdb re-analysed the multiplex PCR reads in MiXCR, keeping a single row per CDR3 protein. The table shows under 350,000 distinct CDR3 sequences, with roughly 13% occurring only once. The sequenced sample was blood. These receptors came from a woman between 40 and 55 years old with Graves' hyperthyroidism. The CDR3 runs from the conserved cysteine through the conserved F or W. The order of the fields is V gene, clone size, J gene, D gene, CDR3 DNA, CDR3 protein. The D gene is left open where the match is weak. Some rows have no size entry. The others give once, few or many, or a class for an expanded clone.

V gene: TRBV3-1; clone size: many; J gene: TRBJ2-5; D gene: .; CDR3 DNA: TGTGCCAGCAGCCAAAGTCAAGGGGGACAAGAGACCCAGTACTTC; CDR3 protein: CASSQSQGGQETQYF
V gene: TRBV6-5; clone size: many; J gene: TRBJ2-2; D gene: TRBD2; CDR3 DNA: TGTGCCAGCAGTTACTCTGGACTAGCGGGGAACACCGGGGAGCTGTTTTTT; CDR3 protein: CASSYSGLAGNTGELFF
V gene: TRBV2; clone size: many; J gene: TRBJ1-1; D gene: TRBD1; CDR3 DNA: TGTGCCAGCTTACGGGACAGCAGCACAATGAACACTGAAGCTTTCTTT; CDR3 protein: CASLRDSSTMNTEAFF
V gene: TRBV28; clone size: many; J gene: TRBJ1-1; D gene: .; CDR3 DNA: TGTGCCACCATATCCTGGGCCGCGCGGTATGAAGCTTTCTTT; CDR3 protein: CATISWAARYEAFF
V gene: TRBV20-1; clone size: .; J gene: TRBJ2-7; D gene: TRBD1; CDR3 DNA: TGCAGTGCTAGGGCCGGGACAGGGGGCAGCTACGAGCAGTACTTC; CDR3 protein: CSARAGTGGSYEQYF
V gene: TRBV11-2; clone size: many; J gene: TRBJ2-5; D gene: .; CDR3 DNA: TGTGCCAGCAGCTTAGGTCCGGGCAGGCAAGAGACCCAGTACTTC; CDR3 protein: CASSLGPGRQETQYF
V gene: TRBV6-1; clone size: many; J gene: TRBJ2-3; D gene: .; CDR3 DNA: TGTGCCAGCAGGTCGACAGTAGGTGATTCCGATACGCAGTATTTT; CDR3 protein: CASRSTVGDSDTQYF
V gene: TRBV7-2; clone size: many; J gene: TRBJ2-5; D gene: .; CDR3 DNA: TGTGCCAGCAGCTTAGAGGCTACCGCGAAGACCCAGTACTTC; CDR3 protein: CASSLEATAKTQYF
V gene: TRBV18; clone size: many; J gene: TRBJ2-2; D gene: TRBD1; CDR3 DNA: TGCGCCAGCAGCCCGGGACAGGGGAACACCGGGGAGCTGTTTTTT; CDR3 protein: CASSPGQGNTGELFF
V gene: TRBV6-2/TRBV6-3; clone size: many; J gene: TRBJ1-5; D gene: .; CDR3 DNA: TGTGCCAGCAGGGAGGGACCGAGAACCAATCAGCCCCAGCATTTT; CDR3 protein: CASREGPRTNQPQHF